This T cell receptor (beta chain) was found in a study of T cells after yellow fever vaccination. Study in general: Preparation of the low-cell-number fractions used SMART-Seq v4 Ultra Low Input. Study-wide results and limits: After the booster, over 95% of CD4 and roughly nine tenths of CD8 primary-response clones were re-detected. Contaminating bulk clonotypes could be abundant in FACS-sorted repertoires.

This clonotype showed up many times. The target antigen is unknown. V was shortened by 5 bases and J by 6 bases, with 11 bases between the two germline ends. CDR3 size: 13 residues. Germline-derived CDR1 and CDR2 are SGHTA and FQGNSA. The TCR cDNA carried a universal primer site and UMIs from 5'RACE template switching. From the 5' RACE reads, TCRdb called clonotypes with MiXCR, one entry per CDR3 protein. Of over 130,000 distinct CDR3 sequences listed, roughly 8% are singletons. The rearrangement uses TRBV7-2 and TRBJ2-4; D not certain. This specimen consisted of CD4+ T cells sorted from PBMCs, obtained 5 days after the yellow fever booster vaccination. The receptor's source is a young man who received the YFV17D yellow fever vaccine. CDR3 loop: CASSPGRTNIQYF. In DNA, the CDR3 is TGTGCCAGCAGCCCAGGACGGACAAACATTCAGTACTTC.